These 29 T cell receptor beta chains originate from one sample sequenced in a study of cytomegalovirus exposure and HLA in healthy donors. 13 Jbeta primers and 60 Vbeta primers were used for the PCR. Using immunoSEQ multiplex PCR, the repertoire was profiled, and TCRdb retains in-frame clones only, with some absent. The data show some 150,000 clones, with roughly four fifths seen just once and around 5.4% held by the top ten. Input material: PBMCs. Receptors originate from a man younger than 40 in good health and CMV-seropositive.

The chain carries TRBV5-8 and TRBJ2-3, with 8 bases lining up with TRBD1. Germline V gene data show CDR1 as SGHTS and CDR2 as YDEGEE. Trimming removed 4 bases from V and 2 bases from J; junction bases left unmatched: 6. This CDR3 contains 15 residues. The CDR3 reads CASSPTGEYTDTQYF. CDR3 DNA: TGTGCCAGCAGCCCGACAGGGGAATACACAGATACGCAGTATTTT.

In its sample, this clone was seen a few times. The V and J genes are TRBV19 and TRBJ2-6; a weak D match, TRBD1 (6 bases). There are 16 residues in the CDR3. V shed 3 bases and J shed 2 bases, with 11 bases lying between them. The germline gives CDR1 LNHDA, CDR2 SQIVND (reference sequence). The CDR3 loop reads CASSIGDNPGANVLTF. As DNA, the CDR3 is TGTGCCAGTAGTATCGGGGACAATCCTGGGGCCAACGTCCTGACTTTC.

The V call is TRBV27, the J call TRBJ2-4, with TRBD1 identical over 7 bases. Losses at the gene ends were 6 bases for V and 3 bases for J; bases not matched to a gene: 8. Per the germline V gene, CDR1 is MNHEY and CDR2 is SMNVEV (reference sequence). This CDR3 comprises 15 residues. CDR3 nucleotide sequence: TGTGCCAGCAGAGACAGGGCGAGAGTCAAAAACATTCAGTACTTC. Residues: CASRDRARVKNIQYF.

This chain connects TRBV25-1 to TRBJ2-1, with D possibly matching TRBD1 (6 bases). The CDR3 is made up of 14 amino acids. The V gene lost 1 base and the J gene lost 5 bases, with 9 bases spanning the gap. In germline, CDR1 is MGHDK, CDR2 SYGVNS. CDR3 amino acids: CASSEWGQNNEQFF. CDR3 sequence (DNA): TGTGCCAGCAGTGAATGGGGACAAAACAATGAGCAGTTCTTC.

There are a few counts of this clone. The chain carries TRBV25-1 and TRBJ2-3, with D tentatively TRBD2 (6 bases). Germline loops: CDR1 MGHDK, CDR2 SYGVNS. Trimming cost V 2 bases and J 2 bases, with 17 bases left between them. The CDR3 contains 17 residues. CDR3 in amino acids: CASSETAGLEFTDTQYF. The CDR3 DNA reads as TGTGCCAGCAGTGAAACTGCGGGGCTAGAGTTCACAGATACGCAGTATTTT.

The V and J genes are TRBV21-1 and TRBJ2-3; the table's D call, TRBD2, has no DNA check behind it. TRBV21-1 has pseudogene status. The CDR3 is made up of 19 amino acids. The CDR3 coding sequence is TGTGCCAGCAGCAAGGCCCTTTTCGACAACGACGGACTGACAGATACGCAGTATTTT. It is translated as CASSKALFDNDGLTDTQYF.

This clone turned up a few times. This chain links TRBV6-1 with TRBJ2-7, with no clear D. CDR3 length: 15 residues. With 2 bases removed from V and 3 bases from J, the gap between germline ends came to 14 bases. Germline lookup yields CDR1 MNHNS and CDR2 SASEGT. This CDR3 reads CASSEQMAGNYEQYF. CDR3 coding DNA: TGTGCCAGCAGTGAACAGATGGCAGGTAACTACGAGCAGTACTTC.

The gene calls are TRBV28 and TRBJ2-7, with a weak D call TRBD2 (6 bases). Germline loops: CDR1 MDHEN, CDR2 SYDVKM. The CDR3 runs 16 residues. V was clipped by 7 bases and J by 2 bases, with 21 bases between them. For the CDR3, the DNA is TGTGCCAGCAACTCCGACCGCGGGGAAACCCCCTACGAGCAGTACTTC. This codes for CASNSDRGETPYEQYF.

V gene TRBV2 combines with J gene TRBJ2-1, with D unclear. Trimming pared 4 bases from V and 7 bases from J, leaving 5 bases between. This CDR3 has 11 amino acids. Germline assignment: CDR1 SNHLY and CDR2 FYNNEI. CDR3 residues: CASSAFNEQFF. CDR3 bases: TGTGCCAGCAGTGCTTTTAATGAGCAGTTCTTC.

This clone was observed a few times. The chain recombines TRBV6-5 with TRBJ1-6, with 7 bases that match TRBD1. Trimming at V came to 5 bases and at J to 13 bases, leaving 5 bases not matched to a gene. Germline V lookup: CDR1 MNHEY, CDR2 SVGAGI. This CDR3 has 12 amino acids. CDR3 coding DNA: TGTGCCAGCAGTAACATGGGACAGCCCCTCCACTTT. It specifies CASSNMGQPLHF.

This chain connects TRBV28 to TRBJ1-6, with a possible D match to TRBD1 (6 bases). V shed 10 bases and J shed 3 bases, with 19 bases lying between them. From germline, CDR1 is MDHEN and CDR2 SYDVKM. The CDR3 length is 16 residues. The CDR3 DNA is TGTGCCACCCACTCCGCGGGCAGGGGCTATAATTCACCCCTCCACTTT. Residues: CATHSAGRGYNSPLHF.

V gene TRBV4-3 combines with J gene TRBJ1-6; a possible D gene is TRBD1 (5 bases). V lost 4 bases, J lost 4 bases, and 14 bases lay in between. The CDR3 is made up of 16 amino acids. Germline V gene lookup returns CDR1 LGHNA and CDR2 YSLEER. DNA for the CDR3: TGCGCCAGCAGCCCAAGACAGACAACTTATAATTCACCCCTCCACTTT. This gives the protein CASSPRQTTYNSPLHF.

The chain has TRBV28 and TRBJ2-3; 11 nucleotides match TRBD2. This CDR3 has 17 residues. The germline gives CDR1 MDHEN, CDR2 SYDVKM. V was pared by 5 bases and J by 6 bases, with 13 bases of the junction left unmatched. The CDR3 loop reads CASSSPVAGGLRDTQYF. CDR3 DNA: TGTGCCAGCAGTAGCCCAGTAGCGGGGGGGCTACGGGATACGCAGTATTTT.

This clone was seen just once. This chain uses TRBV2 with TRBJ2-2; D possibly corresponds to TRBD1 (6 bases). CDR3 length: 13 residues. Germline V CDR1 and CDR2: SNHLY, FYNNEI. V lost 11 bases, J lost 1 base, and 11 bases lay in between. CDR3 in amino acids: CAGGQMNTGELFF. The CDR3 DNA reads as TGTGCCGGGGGACAAATGAACACCGGGGAGCTGTTTTTT.

This chain joins TRBV15 and TRBJ1-2; TRBD1 aligns across 7 bases. Trimming at V came to 5 bases and at J to 6 bases, leaving 6 bases not matched to a gene. CDR1 LNHNV and CDR2 YYDKDF come from the germline V gene (reference sequence). CDR3 size: 13 residues. CDR3 amino acids: CATSEDRVDGYTF. Here the CDR3 DNA reads TGTGCCACCAGCGAAGACAGGGTTGATGGCTACACCTTC.

The rearrangement joins TRBV15 to TRBJ2-1; 10 nucleotides match TRBD2. CDR1 and CDR2 from the germline V gene are LNHNV and YYDKDF (reference sequence). The CDR3 extends over 15 amino acids. The V segment lost 2 bases and the J segment 8 bases; nucleotides outside the gene matches: 6. CDR3 DNA sequence: TGTGCCACCAGCAGAAGGCGGACTAGCGGCGATGAGCAGTTCTTC. Translated: CATSRRRTSGDEQFF.

This chain uses TRBV9 with TRBJ1-2, with 8 bases matching TRBD1. The germline V gene has CDR1 SGDLS and CDR2 YYNGEE. The V gene end was trimmed by 3 bases and the J gene end by 4 bases; junction bases not matched to a gene: 5. The CDR3 extends over 14 amino acids. The CDR3 nucleotides are TGTGCCAGCAGCGGCCCCGGGACAGGCTATGGCTACACCTTC. This encodes CASSGPGTGYGYTF.

J is TRBJ2-7 and V is TRBV5-1, with 9 bases matching TRBD1. From germline, CDR1 is SGHRS and CDR2 YFSETQ. The CDR3 is 15 amino acids. J lost 2 bases, V lost 4 bases, and 7 bases had no gene match. In nucleotides, the CDR3 is TGCGCCAGCAGCACGGGGACAGGGACGACCTACGAGCAGTACTTC. Translation gives CASSTGTGTTYEQYF.

The rearrangement links TRBV5-1 to TRBJ2-1, with 16 bases aligning to TRBD2. The germline CDR1 and CDR2 sequences are SGHRS and YFSETQ. The CDR3 extends over 17 amino acids. V lost 3 bases, J lost 7 bases, and 7 bases stayed unmatched. In DNA, the CDR3 is TGCGCCAGCAGCTGGGGACTAGCGGGAGGGCCTAGGAATGAGCAGTTCTTC. It specifies CASSWGLAGGPRNEQFF.

J is TRBJ1-4 and V is TRBV6-5, with D possibly TRBD1 on 6 matching bases. This CDR3 comprises 15 residues. The V and J ends lost 4 bases and 3 bases respectively, with 12 bases between them. Germline values: CDR1 MNHEY, CDR2 SVGAGI. CDR3 sequence reads: CASSSRGASNEKLFF. The DNA of the CDR3 is TGTGCCAGCAGTTCACGGGGGGCTTCTAATGAAAAACTGTTTTTT.

The chain joins TRBV7-8 to TRBJ2-1; 13 positions agree with TRBD2. Germline lookup yields CDR1 SGHVS and CDR2 FQNEAQ. The CDR3 spans 17 residues. The trim removed 2 bases at V and 10 bases at J, leaving 11 bases unmatched. DNA for the CDR3: TGTGCCAGCAGCTTATCCGGACTAGCGGGAGTCCCATTGGAGCAGTTCTTC. This gives the protein CASSLSGLAGVPLEQFF.

The chain links TRBV5-1 to TRBJ2-5, with 9 bases aligning to TRBD2. The CDR3 is 15 residues long. The germline V gene has CDR1 SGHRS and CDR2 YFSETQ. With 0 bases clipped from V and 11 bases from J, the junction kept 11 bases outside the gene matches. The DNA of the CDR3 is TGCGCCAGCAGCTTGGTGACTAGCGGTCCCCCGGAGCAGTACTTC. Residues: CASSLVTSGPPEQYF.

This chain uses TRBV7-2 with TRBJ2-7; 12 bases agree with TRBD2. The CDR3 contains 16 residues. The germline gives CDR1 SGHTA, CDR2 FQGNSA. Trimming removed 1 base from V and 6 bases from J; junction bases left unmatched: 7. The CDR3 region is CASSLVPGLAGSEQYF. CDR3 in DNA: TGTGCCAGCAGCTTAGTACCGGGACTAGCGGGTAGCGAGCAGTACTTC.

V and J are TRBV18 and TRBJ2-1, with 11 positions matching TRBD2. CDR1 and CDR2 (germline): KGHSH, LQKENI. V trimming: 6 bases; J trimming: 3 bases; junction bases outside the gene matches: 7. The CDR3 spans 16 residues. As DNA, the CDR3 is TGTGCCAGCTCTCCGGGACTAGCGGATCTCTACAATGAGCAGTTCTTC. Translating it yields CASSPGLADLYNEQFF.

The V and J genes are TRBV28 and TRBJ2-7; 7 bases fit TRBD2. Germline V CDR1 and CDR2: MDHEN, SYDVKM. J was trimmed by 7 bases and V by 7 bases; bases with no gene match: 13. The CDR3 contains 14 residues. CDR3 DNA: TGTGCCAGCATCCCCGGCGGACTAGTGGGTGAGCAGTACTTC. Its translation is CASIPGGLVGEQYF.

The chain uses TRBV28 and TRBJ1-1; possible D gene TRBD1, 5 bases. The CDR3 runs 15 residues. Germline CDR1 and CDR2: MDHEN and SYDVKM. Trimming left V 3 bases short and J 4 bases short, with 15 bases between. CDR3 loop: CASSFGPGGGTEAFF. The CDR3 coding sequence is TGTGCCAGCAGTTTTGGGCCTGGGGGAGGCACTGAAGCTTTCTTT.

This clone was seen just once. Written as DNA, the CDR3 is TGTGCCAGCAGCTCCTGGACAGGAGGGGCGGACACTGAAGCTTTCTTT. Residues: CASSSWTGGADTEAFF. This chain connects TRBV5-4 to TRBJ1-1; TRBD1 matches at 7 bases. V lost 3 bases, J lost 3 bases, and 11 bases stayed unmatched. The length of the CDR3 is 16 residues. Per the germline V gene, CDR1 is SGHNT and CDR2 is YYREEE (reference sequence).

This sequence joins TRBV27 and TRBJ1-5; 11 nucleotides line up with TRBD1. Germline values: CDR1 MNHEY, CDR2 SMNVEV (reference sequence). Trimming removed 3 bases from V and 6 bases from J; junction bases left unmatched: 7. This CDR3 spans 16 amino acids. CDR3 nucleotides: TGTGCCAGCAGTTTGGGGACAGGGGGGCCTGGTCAGCCCCAGCATTTT. Residues: CASSLGTGGPGQPQHF.

This chain joins TRBV10-2 and TRBJ2-7; TRBD1 is a possible D gene (6 bases). Germline V lookup: CDR1 WSHSY, CDR2 SAAADI. The CDR3 contains 14 residues. The V end was cut by 5 bases, the J end by 3 bases, with 14 bases between. The CDR3 spells CASSSNRADYEQYF. Here the CDR3 DNA reads TGCGCCAGCAGTTCCAACAGGGCGGACTACGAGCAGTACTTC.